What follows describes a single TCR beta chain. Assignment of participants to cohorts was predicated upon participant-reported clinical history. This sample is part of a study of blood T cell repertoires in COVID-19. Study-level background: Samples representing acute and convalescent COVID-19 were sourced from the United States, Italy and Spain. Sources were T cells, B-cell-depleted T cells, or PBMCs; the material itself was cDNA or gDNA.

The CDR3 is 13 residues long. Looked up from germline, CDR1 is WSHSY and CDR2 is SAAADI. J was trimmed by 1 base and V by 4 bases; bases with no gene match: 0. In the authors' methods: The assay estimated nucleated cells by amplifying reference gene primers. Assay used: immunoSEQ multiplex PCR; TCRdb lists only in-frame clones, some missing. The V and J calls and clone size were taken over from that table, and D and trimming were inferred from the DNA. The sample shows about 240,000 clones, roughly 86% of them seen only once. This TCR was sampled from a woman aged 25 to 39 with acute COVID-19. The sample was PBMCs or T cells enriched from blood (not recorded which). The V gene is TRBV10-2, the J gene TRBJ1-1; 7 bases line up with TRBD1. Written as DNA, the CDR3 is TGCGCCAGCAGTGGACAGGGGAACACTGAAGCTTTCTTT. This codes for CASSGQGNTEAFF.